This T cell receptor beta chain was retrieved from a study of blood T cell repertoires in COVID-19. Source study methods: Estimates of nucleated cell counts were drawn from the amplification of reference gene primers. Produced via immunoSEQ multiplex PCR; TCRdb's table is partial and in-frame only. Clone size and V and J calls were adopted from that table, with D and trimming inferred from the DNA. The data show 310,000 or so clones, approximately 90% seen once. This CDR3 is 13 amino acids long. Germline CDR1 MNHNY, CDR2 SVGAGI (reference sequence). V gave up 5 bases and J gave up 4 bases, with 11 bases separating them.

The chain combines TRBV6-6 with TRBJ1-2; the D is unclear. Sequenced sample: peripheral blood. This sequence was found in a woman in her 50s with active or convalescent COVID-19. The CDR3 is CASSHPGFYGYTF. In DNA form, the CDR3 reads TGTGCCAGCAGTCATCCAGGATTCTATGGCTACACCTTC.